The T cell receptor beta chain under discussion was sequenced for a study of blood T cell repertoires in COVID-19. Background on the study: Donors of Cohort 3 who recovered were those that had two negative PCRs, clearance, or symptom resolution. T cells, B-cell-depleted T cells, or PBMCs provided the cDNA or gDNA that served as material.

The table came from immunoSEQ multiplex PCR; TCRdb's copy has only in-frame clones and leaves some out. Of a few hundred thousand clones listed, 87% were seen once; the top ten hold about 2.1%. The CDR3 is 16 residues long. CDR1 is SEHNR and CDR2 is FQNEAQ in the germline V gene (reference sequence). The J segment lost 9 bases and the V segment lost 5 bases, leaving 9 bases of the junction unmatched. The sequenced sample consisted of PBMCs or T cells enriched from blood (not recorded which). This receptor was taken from a man aged 35 to 55 in a cohort exposed to, infected with or recovered from COVID-19 (not recorded which). The chain recombines TRBV7-9 with TRBJ2-1; 14 bases agree with TRBD2. This chain's CDR3 is CASSIQTSGRAGEQFF. In DNA form, the CDR3 reads TGTGCCAGCAGCATCCAGACTAGCGGGAGGGCCGGTGAGCAGTTCTTC. The variable domain in full, with the rest retrieved from reference TRBV7-9 and TRBJ2-1, is DTGVSQNPRHKITKRGQNVTFRCDPISEHNRLYWYRQTLGQGPEFLTYFQNEAQLEKSRLLSDRFSAERPKGSFSTLEIQRTEQGDSAMYLCASSIQTSGRAGEQFFGPGTRLTVL.